This T cell receptor beta chain is from a study of T-cell memory formation after mild COVID-19. General observations from the study: Whether second-wave clones peaking at day 37 were SARS-CoV-2 specific went unconfirmed. Clones that got smaller from day 15 to 85 had even CD4/CD8, while clones growing later tipped toward CD4+.

V dropped 5 bases and J dropped 7 bases, with 14 bases sitting between them. Per germline, CDR1 SGHAT and CDR2 FQNNGV. CDR3 length: 13 residues. This clonotype has only a few counts. Its specificity is not known. One entry per CDR3 protein results from TCRdb running MiXCR on the 5' RACE reads. The sample includes roughly 50,000 distinct CDR3 sequences, around 9.5% of them seen just once. Source material: PBMCs or a T cell subset sorted from them (not recorded which). The TCR sequence derives from a man aged 18-30 years who had mild COVID-19 (a few samples of this study predate the infection). Cell type and time point are not known. The chain combines TRBV11-2 with TRBJ1-2; D perhaps matches TRBD1 (6 bases). DNA of the CDR3: TGTGCCAGCAGCCCCAGGGGTTTAGGTGGCTACACCTTC. It specifies CASSPRGLGGYTF.